This T cell receptor (beta chain) was recovered during a study of T cell responses to AZD1222 COVID-19 vaccine listed by TCRdb under 2021. About the study as a whole: TCR sequencing covered more than 230 trial participants: roughly 200 given two doses of AZD1222 and 26 given two doses of MenACWY control vaccine. Enrollment into the trials was organized by age into subgroups of 18-55, 56-69 and 70-plus years, and those subgroups contained roughly 150, 30 and 60 TCR-sequenced participants, respectively.

The CDR3 regions of human TCRbeta chains were analyzed by immunosequencing. The paper's data handling went like this. TCRs in the repertoires were matched against a reference library of SARS-CoV-2-specific TCRs that had been generated with the MIRA antigen-specificity platform. Breadth was defined as the fraction of unique TCRs that were SARS-CoV-2-associated. Depth was defined as the fraction of total T cells that were SARS-CoV-2-associated. Each spike-specific TCR was assigned to its reactive spike region and to a CD4 or CD8 class using the MIRA data. Log10-transformed breadth and depth values were compared by one-way ANOVA with Sidak's multiple comparisons tests. The table comes from immuneACCESS by way of TCRdb, which keeps in-frame sequences with V and J called. Part of the clones is missing from these tables; in studies checked, under half for an unresolved V gene and the rest for unknown reasons. The V and J calls and the clone size are those of that table, but D and trimming were determined from the DNA. Across this sample there are tens of thousands of clones, with approximately 90% seen only once. The ten biggest clones cover about 28% of the sample.

The intended sense of this specimen's time point label: about 28 days (+/-7) after the second vaccine dose. AZD1222 recipients given second doses at about 4 weeks or at about 12 weeks were pooled, since spike-specific TCR depth and breadth were not found to differ between the two schedules. The vaccinee samples were drawn from two UK trials, COV001 and COV002, one of which was a single-blind randomized controlled phase 2/3 trial testing AZD1222 (ChAdOx1 nCoV-19) in healthy adults. Trial participant PBMC samples were collected at day 0 and day 28 after the second dose for TCRbeta chain sequencing. A distance of 16 bases separates the germline ends of V and J, which lose 4 bases and 1 base respectively. From the cysteine up to the phenylalanine, the CDR3 has a length of 16 residues. Here the CDR3 DNA is all that survives: 48 bases in frame from base 1. The germline V gene encodes CDR1 MDHEN and CDR2 SYDVKM.

The full study reports these points: Reportedly, almost half of the unique spike-specific TCRs recognized epitopes lying outside the regions that are mutated in the B.1.351 and B.1.1.7 variants. Because no samples from the day 14 peak response were available, repertoires could be characterized only after the peak T cell response. Vaccine-associated CD4 TCRs spanned the whole spike protein, with dominant responses in regions 160-218 and 743-854. After two AZD1222 doses, both the breadth and the depth of spike-specific TCRs were significantly higher than at day 0 and than in MenACWY recipients. The 56-69-year group was small, and its depth increase did not reach significance, likely because of low power. Conclusions about previously exposed vaccinees are limited, since just five to seven AZD1222 recipients were seropositive for SARS-CoV-2 at baseline. Most participants were white British and females outnumbered males, and the authors suggested that clonal diversity may have been underestimated.

Details on this clone: Its antigen is currently not known. The record has no base qualities; no much larger clone is one base away.

The source material was peripheral blood, sampled 28 days after the second AZD1222 dose. This receptor was identified in an adult who received the AZD1222 COVID-19 vaccine. The receptor chain draws on TRBV28 and TRBJ1-2, with the identity of the D gene unclear. The sequence in DNA is TGTGCCAGCAGTTCGGGAGGACTACCCGTTAACTATGGCTACACCTTC. It encodes CASSSGGLPVNYGYTF.